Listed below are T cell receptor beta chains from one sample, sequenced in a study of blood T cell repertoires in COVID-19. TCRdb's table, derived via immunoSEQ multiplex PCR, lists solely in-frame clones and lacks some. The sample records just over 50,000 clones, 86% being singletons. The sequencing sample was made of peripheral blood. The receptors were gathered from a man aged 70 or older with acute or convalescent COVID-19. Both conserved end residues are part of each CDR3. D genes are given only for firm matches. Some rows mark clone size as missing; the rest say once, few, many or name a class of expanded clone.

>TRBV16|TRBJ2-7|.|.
TGTGCCAGCAGCCCCGGAACAGGGTTTAGCTCCTACGAGCAGTACTTC
CASSPGTGFSSYEQYF
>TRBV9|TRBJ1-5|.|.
TGTGCCAGCAGCGTAGGGGGCGTTGGCAATCAGCCCCAGCATTTT
CASSVGGVGNQPQHF
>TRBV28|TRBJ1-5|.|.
TGTGCCAGCAGCCCTCGACAGTACAATCAGCCCCAGCATTTT
CASSPRQYNQPQHF
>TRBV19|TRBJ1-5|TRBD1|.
TGTGCCAGTAGTCCCAGGGACAGTGCATATCAGCCCCAGCATTTT
CASSPRDSAYQPQHF
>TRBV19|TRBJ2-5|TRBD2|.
TGTGCCAGTAGCATTACTAGCGGGGTAGAGACCCAGTACTTC
CASSITSGVETQYF
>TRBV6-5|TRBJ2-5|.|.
TGTGCCAGCAGTACGGAAGAGACCCAGTACTTC
CASSTEETQYF
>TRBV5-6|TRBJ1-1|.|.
TGTGCCAGCAGCTACAGGGATGGCACTGAAGCTTTCTTT
CASSYRDGTEAFF
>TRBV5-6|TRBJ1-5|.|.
TGTGCCAGCAGCTTATCAGGGGTCGTTCAGCCCCAGCATTTT
CASSLSGVVQPQHF
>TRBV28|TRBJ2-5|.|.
TGTGCCAGCAGTTTATATGGGGCAGAGACCCAGTACTTC
CASSLYGAETQYF
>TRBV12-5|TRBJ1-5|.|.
TGTGCTAGTGGTTTGGGAACTACAGCAGCGGATCAGCCCCAGCATTTT
CASGLGTTAADQPQHF
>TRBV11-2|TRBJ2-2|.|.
TGTGCCAGCAGCTTACCAGGGGACACCGGGGAGCTGTTTTTT
CASSLPGDTGELFF
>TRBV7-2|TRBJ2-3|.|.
TGTGCCAGCAGCTACGACCCGCGCGGTACGCAGTATTTT
CASSYDPRGTQYF
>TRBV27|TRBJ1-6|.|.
TGTGCCAGCAGTCCCACAGGGAGCTCCTATAATTCACCCCTCCACTTT
CASSPTGSSYNSPLHF
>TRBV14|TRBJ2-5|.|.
TGTGCCAGCAGCCCAGGCCTAACCCAGTACTTC
CASSPGLTQYF
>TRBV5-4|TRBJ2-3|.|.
TGTGCCAGCAGCTTGAGGCGGGACGGAGATACGCAGTATTTT
CASSLRRDGDTQYF
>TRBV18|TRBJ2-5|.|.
TGTGCCAGCTCACCAGCCAAAGTCCTAAGCAGGGAGACCCAGTACTTC
CASSPAKVLSRETQYF
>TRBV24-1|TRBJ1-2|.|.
TGTGCCACCAGTGAGACCCGGGGGGCCGGGGGCTACACCTTC
CATSETRGAGGYTF
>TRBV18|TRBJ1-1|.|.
TGTGCCAGCTCACCTTCGACCAGGGACACTGAAGCTTTCTTT
CASSPSTRDTEAFF
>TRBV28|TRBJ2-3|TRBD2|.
TGTGCCAGCAGGGGAGGGCCCCAGTATTTT
CASRGGPQYF
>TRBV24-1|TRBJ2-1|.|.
TGTGCCACCAGTGATTTGGGCAGGGGACGTGAGCAGTTCTTC
CATSDLGRGREQFF
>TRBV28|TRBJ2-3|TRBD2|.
TGTGCCAGCAGTTTACCGTCTAGCGGGAATTTAGATACGCAGTATTTT
CASSLPSSGNLDTQYF
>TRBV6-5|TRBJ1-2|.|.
TGTGCCAGCAGTTACTCGTTAGGAGGTAACTATGGCTACACCTTC
CASSYSLGGNYGYTF
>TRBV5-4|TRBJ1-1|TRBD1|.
TGTGCCAGCAGACCGGACAGGGCCAACACTGAAGCTTTCTTT
CASRPDRANTEAFF
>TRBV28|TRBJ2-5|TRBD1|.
TGTGCCAGCAGTTCCATATCCTCGGACAGGGCCGTGAGGGAGACCCAGTACTTC
CASSSISSDRAVRETQYF
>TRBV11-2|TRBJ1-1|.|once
TGTGCCAGCAGCTTAGAGGCAGGAACTGAAGCTTTCTTT
CASSLEAGTEAFF
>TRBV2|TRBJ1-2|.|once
TGTGCCAGCAGAGCAGGGCAGAACTATGGCTACACCTTC
CASRAGQNYGYTF
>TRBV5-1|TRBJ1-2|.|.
TGCGCCAGCGGCATGGTCTCGGCTAACTATGGCTACACCTTC
CASGMVSANYGYTF
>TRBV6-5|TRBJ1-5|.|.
TGTGCCAGCAGTTCGCCAGGTAGCAATCAGCCCCAGCATTTT
CASSSPGSNQPQHF
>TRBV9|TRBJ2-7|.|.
TGTGCCAGCAGCGTAGGTTCTGTGGCTCCCGAGCAGTACTTC
CASSVGSVAPEQYF
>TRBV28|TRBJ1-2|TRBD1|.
TGTGCCAGCAGTAGAGCGCCCGGGACAGGCCACTATGGCTACACCTTC
CASSRAPGTGHYGYTF
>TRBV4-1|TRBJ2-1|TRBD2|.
TGCGCCAGCAGTCGAGGGACTAGCGGGATTCTGAATGAGCAGTTCTTC
CASSRGTSGILNEQFF
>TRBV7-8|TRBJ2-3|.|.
TGTGCCAGCAGCCTCACAGAGGATACGCAGTATTTT
CASSLTEDTQYF
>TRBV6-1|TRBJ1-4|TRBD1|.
TGTGCCAGCAGTGAGACAGGGGGCGTTTATGAAAAACTGTTTTTT
CASSETGGVYEKLFF
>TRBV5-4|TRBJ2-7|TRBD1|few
TGTGCCAGCAGCTTTAGGGACAGACCGGGCGAGCAGTACTTC
CASSFRDRPGEQYF
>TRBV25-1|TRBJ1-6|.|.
TGTGCCAGCAGTGAACGCAGGGTTTTCAATTCACCCCTCCACTTT
CASSERRVFNSPLHF
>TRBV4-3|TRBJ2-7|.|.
TGCGCCAGCAGCCAAGGATTTAGCGGAGCCTACGAGCAGTACTTC
CASSQGFSGAYEQYF
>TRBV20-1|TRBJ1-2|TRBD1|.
TGCAGCCAACAGGGGAACTATGGCTACACCTTC
CSQQGNYGYTF
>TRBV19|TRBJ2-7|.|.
TGTGCCAGTAGTATAGGACAGGACTACGAGCAGTACTTC
CASSIGQDYEQYF
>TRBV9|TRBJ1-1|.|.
TGTGCCAGCAGCGTAACCAGGTTTAGCACTGAAGCTTTCTTT
CASSVTRFSTEAFF
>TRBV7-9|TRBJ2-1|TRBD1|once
TGTGCCAGCAGCCCCGGGACAGGAGGGCATGAGCAGTTCTTC
CASSPGTGGHEQFF
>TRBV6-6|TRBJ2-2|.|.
TGTGCCAGCAGACCGCAGGCAGGGGATACCGGGGAGCTGTTTTTT
CASRPQAGDTGELFF
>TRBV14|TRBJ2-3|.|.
TGTGCCAGCAGCCGGAGGTCAGATACGCAGTATTTT
CASSRRSDTQYF
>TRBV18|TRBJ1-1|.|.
TGTGCCAGCTCACCACGGACAGATGAGAACACTGAAGCTTTCTTT
CASSPRTDENTEAFF
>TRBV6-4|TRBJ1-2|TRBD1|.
TGTGCCAGCAGTGACGGGACAGGGGCTAACTATGGCTACACCTTC
CASSDGTGANYGYTF
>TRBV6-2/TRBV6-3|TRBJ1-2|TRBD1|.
TGTGCCAGCAGTGACAGGGGAAGTTCGGGCTATGGCTACACCTTC
CASSDRGSSGYGYTF
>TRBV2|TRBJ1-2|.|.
TGTGCCAGCAGTTTACAGGGCCCTTTGGATGGCTACACCTTC
CASSLQGPLDGYTF
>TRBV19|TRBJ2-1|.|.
TGTGCCAGTACCCTACAGGGCAATGAGCAGTTCTTC
CASTLQGNEQFF
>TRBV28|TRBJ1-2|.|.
TGTGCCAGCAGCCTCCCGGGGAACTATGGCTACACCTTC
CASSLPGNYGYTF
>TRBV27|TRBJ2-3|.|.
TGTGCCAGCAGCCTGGTAGGAGGTGGCACAGATACGCAGTATTTT
CASSLVGGGTDTQYF
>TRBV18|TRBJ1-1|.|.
TGTGCCAGCTCATCCTCGGGAGGGGGGACTACTGAAGCTTTCTTT
CASSSSGGGTTEAFF
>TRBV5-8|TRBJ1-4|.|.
TGTGCCAGCAGCCCGGACATTTATAATGAAAAACTGTTTTTT
CASSPDIYNEKLFF